A single sample gave rise to the 26 T cell receptor beta chains below, sequenced in a study of T cells after somatic rescue of genetic block. Generated by immunoSEQ multiplex PCR, the TCRdb table keeps only in-frame clones and is missing some. Of approximately 65,000 clones listed, less than 95% were seen once; the top ten hold 2.9%. The sequenced sample consisted of peripheral blood mononuclear cells (PBMCs). The receptors here all came from a man aged 40-55 years.

This chain connects TRBV15 to TRBJ1-2, with D hard to call. From germline, CDR1 is LNHNV and CDR2 YYDKDF (reference sequence). The CDR3 contains 12 residues. V was trimmed by 5 bases and J by 7 bases, leaving 11 bases between them. CDR3 region: CATSRLEGGYTF. The CDR3 bases are TGTGCCACCAGCCGGCTAGAGGGTGGCTACACCTTC.

The chain employs TRBV7-9 and TRBJ2-5, with 13 bases that match TRBD2. The length of the CDR3 is 16 residues. The germline gives CDR1 SEHNR, CDR2 FQNEAQ (reference sequence). V lost 7 bases, J lost 0 bases, and 5 bases stayed unmatched. CDR3 residues: CASIPGLAGNQETQYF. The CDR3 DNA reads as TGTGCCAGCATCCCGGGACTAGCGGGAAACCAAGAGACCCAGTACTTC.

The chain carries TRBV4-2 and TRBJ2-5; 8 nucleotides match TRBD1. This CDR3 is 15 amino acids long. Germline V gene sequence: CDR1 LGHNA, CDR2 YNFKEQ. V was clipped by 2 bases and J by 5 bases; unmatched bases: 7. For the CDR3, the DNA is TGTGCCAGCAGCCAACTGACAGGGGCAGGGGAGACCCAGTACTTC. This encodes CASSQLTGAGETQYF.

The chain carries TRBV18 and TRBJ2-1, with a possible D match to TRBD1 (5 bases). This CDR3 region has 14 residues. Trimming stripped 0 bases from V and 9 bases from J, with 12 bases between. Germline assignment: CDR1 KGHSH and CDR2 LQKENI. CDR3 sequence: CASSPPLGQGEQFF. The CDR3 DNA sequence: TGTGCCAGCTCACCACCTTTAGGTCAGGGTGAGCAGTTCTTC.

This sequence joins TRBV21-1 and TRBJ2-1; the table gives TRBD1 as D, unverified against the DNA. TRBV21-1 has pseudogene status. The CDR3 extends over 15 amino acids. The CDR3 is CASTVTVVSYNEQFF. The DNA for the CDR3 is TGTGCCAGCACCGTTACAGTAGTCTCCTACAATGAGCAGTTCTTC.

The gene calls are TRBV27 and TRBJ2-7; 7 nucleotides match TRBD1. Germline V gives CDR1 MNHEY, CDR2 SMNVEV (reference sequence). The CDR3 is 14 residues long. V was clipped by 5 bases and J by 0 bases; unmatched bases: 4. The CDR3 loop is CASSQDRSSYEQYF. For the CDR3, the DNA is TGTGCCAGCAGTCAGGACAGGAGCTCCTACGAGCAGTACTTC.

The chain joins TRBV5-1 to TRBJ2-3; no definite D call. The CDR3 covers 16 residues. CDR1 SGHRS and CDR2 YFSETQ come from the germline V gene. V was clipped by 1 base and J by 3 bases, with 15 bases between them. The CDR3, as DNA: TGCGCCAGCAGCTTGCTATCCCGAGGAGCTACAGATACGCAGTATTTT. It translates to CASSLLSRGATDTQYF.

The chain combines TRBV7-9 with TRBJ1-4; 7 bases are a match to TRBD1. V gave up 0 bases and J gave up 4 bases; unmatched junction bases: 5. CDR1 is SEHNR, CDR2 FQNEAQ, per germline (reference sequence). The CDR3 consists of 16 residues. CDR3 sequence: CASSLALGGDNEKLFF. DNA of the CDR3: TGTGCCAGCAGCTTAGCCTTAGGGGGCGATAATGAAAAACTGTTTTTT.

About this clone: Lacking the conserved final phenylalanine or tryptophan, this CDR3 likely reflects a read error. The chain links TRBV19 to TRBJ1-2; D is uncertain. CDR1 is LNHDA and CDR2 is SQIVND in the germline V gene (reference sequence). The CDR3 has 14 amino acids. The ends were cut back, 3 bases at V and 7 bases at J, with 15 bases in the middle. The CDR3 DNA reads as TGTGCCAGTAGTATTCAGACCTCCGGTGGTGGCTACACCCTC. This gives the protein CASSIQTSGGGYTL.

The chain uses TRBV7-9 and TRBJ2-7; D is unclear. The CDR3 loop spans 14 amino acids. Germline V lookup: CDR1 SEHNR, CDR2 FQNEAQ (reference sequence). Trimming removed 3 bases at V and 1 base at J, with 10 bases between. CDR3 bases: TGTGCCAGCAGCTTTGTCGGCAGTTCCTACGAGCAGTACTTC. Protein sequence: CASSFVGSSYEQYF.

CDR3 region: CASSLLLAGEGTQYF. The CDR3 bases are TGTGCCAGCAGCTTATTGCTAGCGGGAGAAGGGACCCAGTACTTC. The chain carries TRBV11-2 and TRBJ2-5; TRBD2 agrees at 10 bases. V was clipped by 2 bases and J by 7 bases; unmatched bases: 7. CDR3 length: 15 residues. CDR1 and CDR2 (germline): SGHAT, FQNNGV. Variable domain in full (rest from reference TRBV11-2 and TRBJ2-5): EAGVAQSPRYKIIEKRQSVAFWCNPISGHATLYWYQQILGQGPKLLIQFQNNGVVDDSQLPKDRFSAERLKGVDSTLKIQPAKLEDSAVYLCASSLLLAGEGTQYFGPGTRLLVL.

Here the CDR3 DNA reads TGTGCCAGCAGTTTATCCCTTCCGGGCTCCTACGAGCAGTACTTC. Residues: CASSLSLPGSYEQYF. The chain employs TRBV28 and TRBJ2-7, with D hard to call. This CDR3 is built from 15 residues. Trimming removed 1 base from V and 0 bases from J, with 10 bases in between. In germline, CDR1 is MDHEN, CDR2 SYDVKM.

This chain uses TRBV9 with TRBJ1-4; TRBD1 agrees at 9 bases. Germline V gene sequence: CDR1 SGDLS, CDR2 YYNGEE. V shed 4 bases and J 7 bases; nucleotides not matched to a gene: 5. This CDR3 spans 14 amino acids. The CDR3 loop reads CASSTPGQGEKLFF. The CDR3 nucleotides read TGTGCCAGCAGCACACCGGGACAGGGTGAAAAACTGTTTTTT.

A single count supports this clone. This chain connects TRBV6-4 to TRBJ2-1; D not resolved. The V and J ends lost 0 bases and 2 bases respectively, with 11 bases between them. This CDR3 has 16 amino acids. Germline V gene data show CDR1 as MRHNA and CDR2 as SNTAGT. CDR3 amino acids: CASSDSSRPPYNEQFF. CDR3 nucleotides: TGTGCCAGCAGTGACTCGAGTAGGCCGCCCTACAATGAGCAGTTCTTC.

A remark on this clone: Other DNA sequences in this specimen translate into the identical CDR3. V usage is TRBV10-2 and J usage is TRBJ2-1; 10 positions agree with TRBD2. J gave up 2 bases and V 3 bases, and 1 base lay outside the gene matches. CDR3 length equals 15 residues. The germline V gene encodes CDR1 WSHSY and CDR2 SAAADI. The CDR3 DNA is TGCGCCAGCAGTGATAGCGGGAGGACCTACAATGAGCAGTTCTTC. This gives the protein CASSDSGRTYNEQFF.

This clone was found a few times. The chain recombines TRBV5-1 with TRBJ1-4; no reliable D call. CDR3 size: 15 residues. V was pared by 0 bases and J by 0 bases, with 6 bases between. CDR1 and CDR2 (germline): SGHRS, YFSETQ. The CDR3 here is CASSLAGSTNEKLFF. In DNA, the CDR3 is TGCGCCAGCAGCTTGGCCGGGTCAACTAATGAAAAACTGTTTTTT.

The V call is TRBV18, the J call TRBJ2-5; D is uncertain. Germline CDR1 and CDR2: KGHSH and LQKENI. The V end was cut by 3 bases, the J end by 1 base, with 9 bases between. This CDR3 is 14 amino acids long. The CDR3 region has the DNA TGTGCCAGCTCACCTTCAAAGGGCCAAGAGACCCAGTACTTC. Amino acids: CASSPSKGQETQYF.

CDR3 sequence: CASSSRTEGSTEQFF. The CDR3 coding sequence is TGTGCCAGTAGTTCTCGGACAGAAGGGAGTACTGAGCAGTTCTTC. This sequence joins TRBV19 and TRBJ2-1; tentative D call: TRBD1 (6 bases). Trimming stripped 5 bases from V and 9 bases from J, with 20 bases between. Germline loops: CDR1 LNHDA, CDR2 SQIVND (reference sequence). CDR3 length: 15 amino acids.

The gene calls are TRBV5-4 and TRBJ2-5, with 7 bases fitting TRBD1. The CDR3 is 15 residues long. Germline loops: CDR1 SGHNT, CDR2 YYREEE (reference sequence). V lost 4 bases and J lost 4; bases outside the gene matches: 10. CDR3 loop: CASSQRTGLGETQYF. CDR3 in DNA: TGTGCCAGCAGCCAAAGGACAGGTCTTGGAGAGACCCAGTACTTC. Variable domain in full (rest from reference TRBV5-4 and TRBJ2-5): ETGVTQSPTHLIKTRGQQVTLRCSSQSGHNTVSWYQQALGQGPQFIFQYYREEENGRGNFPPRFSGLQFPNYSSELNVNALELDDSALYLCASSQRTGLGETQYFGPGTRLLVL.

The chain combines TRBV11-2 with TRBJ2-7, with a tentative D call TRBD2 (5 bases). This CDR3 comprises 14 residues. The ends were cut back, 0 bases at V and 1 base at J, with 7 bases in the middle. Per the germline V gene, CDR1 is SGHAT and CDR2 is FQNNGV. The CDR3 DNA reads as TGTGCCAGCAGCTTAGAAAGGGAGTCCTACGAGCAGTACTTC. This gives the protein CASSLERESYEQYF.

The genes are TRBV19 and TRBJ1-1, with 7 bases aligning to TRBD1. The CDR3 covers 14 residues. Per the germline V gene, CDR1 is LNHDA and CDR2 is SQIVND (reference sequence). J was trimmed by 5 bases and V by 0 bases; bases with no gene match: 3. CDR3 bases: TGTGCCAGTAGTATAGAAGGGGGCGGGACTGAAGCTTTCTTT. The encoded protein is CASSIEGGGTEAFF.

This chain joins TRBV28 and TRBJ2-1, with 8 bases aligning to TRBD2. V gave up 7 bases and J gave up 4 bases; unmatched junction bases: 12. The V gene's germline CDR1 is MDHEN and CDR2 SYDVKM. This CDR3 spans 16 amino acids. CDR3: CASNALREGYYNEQFF. CDR3 sequence (DNA): TGTGCCAGCAACGCCCTTCGGGAGGGGTATTACAATGAGCAGTTCTTC.

The V call is TRBV27, the J call TRBJ2-5; the match to TRBD1 covers 10 bases. In germline, CDR1 is MNHEY, CDR2 SMNVEV (reference sequence). The CDR3 extends over 14 amino acids. J lost 7 bases, V lost 4 bases, and 6 bases had no gene match. The CDR3 loop is CASSSLDRGMTQYF. The CDR3, as DNA: TGTGCCAGCAGTTCCTTGGACAGGGGGATGACCCAGTACTTC.

The chain has TRBV4-3 and TRBJ2-2; D is unresolved. Germline values: CDR1 LGHNA, CDR2 YSLEER. The CDR3 consists of 16 residues. V lost 7 bases and J lost 0, with 15 bases in between. This CDR3 is CASTPGVDANTGELFF. The CDR3, as DNA: TGCGCCAGCACCCCAGGAGTGGACGCGAACACCGGGGAGCTGTTTTTT.

This chain links TRBV18 with TRBJ1-5; D not resolved. The germline CDR1 and CDR2 sequences are KGHSH and LQKENI. There are 13 residues in the CDR3. Trimming stripped 5 bases from V and 6 bases from J, with 11 bases between. CDR3: CASSFDQTQPQHF. DNA of the CDR3: TGTGCCAGCTCATTTGACCAGACTCAGCCCCAGCATTTT.

The J gene is TRBJ2-7, the V gene TRBV10-3, with 8 bases fitting TRBD1. The CDR3 is 14 residues long. Germline CDR1 is ENHRY and CDR2 is SYGVKD. The junction had 9 bases not matched to a gene; V was cut back by 6 bases and J by 5 bases. In nucleotides, the CDR3 is TGTGCCATCAGAGGGACAGGCTCAGAGGACGAGCAGTACTTC. Encoded protein: CAIRGTGSEDEQYF.